A single sample gave rise to the 13 T cell receptor beta chains below, sequenced in a study of CD8 T cell repertoires and HIV-1 epitope variants. This table comes from immunoSEQ multiplex PCR, and its TCRdb copy is limited to in-frame clones, with some not included. This table has about 90,000 clones, 70% to 75% appearing once. The sequencing sample was made of uncultured baseline CD8+ T cells from peripheral blood mononuclear cells (PBMCs). These receptors came from a male donor with HIV.

Regarding this clone: Other DNA sequences from this sample encode an identical CDR3 as well. The J gene is TRBJ2-7, the V gene TRBV5-1, with a tentative D call TRBD2 (5 bases). There are 13 residues in the CDR3. The germline V and J ends were trimmed by 0 bases and 4 bases, with 8 bases remaining between them. Germline-derived CDR1 and CDR2 are SGHRS and YFSETQ. This chain's CDR3 is CASSLGGEYEQYF. The CDR3 region has the DNA TGCGCCAGCAGCTTGGGGGGAGAGTACGAGCAGTACTTC. The full variable domain, in which reference TRBV5-1 and TRBJ2-7 provide the parts outside the CDR3, is KAGVTQTPRYLIKTRGQQVTLSCSPISGHRSVSWYQQTPGQGLQFLFEYFSETQRNKGNFPGRFSGRQFSNSRSEMNVSTLELGDSALYLCASSLGGEYEQYFGPGTRLTVT.

V usage is TRBV28 and J usage is TRBJ1-2; D not certain. The CDR3 totals 10 residues. V was shortened by 8 bases and J by 8 bases, with 9 bases between the two germline ends. Germline loops: CDR1 MDHEN, CDR2 SYDVKM. CDR3 sequence (DNA): TGTGCCAGCGGAATGGGGGGCTACACCTTC. Translating gives CASGMGGYTF.

In regard to this clone: One end of the junction varies from germline; a read error may be responsible. The chain combines TRBV7-7 with TRBJ2-5; D gene uncertain. This CDR3 has 13 amino acids. Germline V gives CDR1 SSHAT, CDR2 FNYEAQ (reference sequence). For the CDR3, the DNA is TGTGCTAGCACCCCGAGGATCGGGGAGACCCAGTACTTC. Its protein product is CASTPRIGETQYF.

V usage is TRBV7-2 and J usage is TRBJ1-1; D unclear. There are 15 residues in the CDR3. The germline V and J ends were trimmed by 4 bases and 0 bases, with 12 bases remaining between them. Per the germline V gene, CDR1 is SGHTA and CDR2 is FQGNSA. The CDR3 protein is CASSSSAGMNTEAFF. The CDR3 DNA reads as TGTGCCAGCAGCTCTTCGGCAGGCATGAACACTGAAGCTTTCTTT.

This chain links TRBV5-8 with TRBJ2-1; 7 nucleotides line up with TRBD1. This CDR3 comprises 12 residues. Germline V lookup: CDR1 SGHTS, CDR2 YDEGEE. Trimming took 4 bases from V and 12 from J; bases not matched to a gene: 7. DNA for the CDR3: TGTGCCAGCAGCCATTGGGACAGAGGGCAGTTCTTC. Its protein product is CASSHWDRGQFF.

This clone was observed a single time. This chain uses TRBV28 with TRBJ2-7; a possible D gene is TRBD1 (6 bases). This CDR3 is built from 13 residues. CDR1 MDHEN and CDR2 SYDVKM come from the germline V gene. V gave up 5 bases and J gave up 3 bases, with 11 bases separating them. The CDR3 region is CASSPLDSYEQYF. The DNA of the CDR3 is TGTGCCAGCAGTCCATTGGACAGCTACGAGCAGTACTTC.

V gene TRBV7-9 combines with J gene TRBJ2-1; D is perhaps TRBD2 (6 bases). CDR1 and CDR2 (germline): SEHNR, FQNEAQ (reference sequence). Trimming removed 1 base from V and 2 bases from J, with 12 bases in between. The CDR3 contains 16 residues. The CDR3: CASSLVGGNTYNEQFF. In DNA form, the CDR3 reads TGTGCCAGCAGCTTAGTCGGCGGGAACACCTACAATGAGCAGTTCTTC.

This chain uses TRBV15 with TRBJ2-7, with D perhaps matching TRBD2 (6 bases). CDR3 length: 16 amino acids. Germline CDR1 LNHNV, CDR2 YYDKDF (reference sequence). The V gene lost 5 bases and the J gene lost 0 bases, with 17 bases spanning the gap. The CDR3 sequence is CATSSDHSGSSYEQYF. The CDR3, as DNA: TGTGCCACCAGCTCCGACCATAGCGGAAGCTCCTACGAGCAGTACTTC.

This sequence joins TRBV2 and TRBJ1-2; D call uncertain. Germline lookup yields CDR1 SNHLY and CDR2 FYNNEI. V was clipped by 6 bases and J by 1 base, with 15 bases between them. The CDR3 sequence is 15 residues long. The CDR3 DNA sequence: TGTGCCAGCAGCAAGACGGTGAACATTAACTATGGCTACACCTTC. This sequence encodes CASSKTVNINYGYTF.

V is TRBV5-1 and J is TRBJ2-7; 14 positions match TRBD2. CDR1 is SGHRS, CDR2 YFSETQ, per germline. V shed 4 bases, J shed 5 bases, and the junction held 8 bases outside the gene matches. The CDR3 spans 16 residues. The CDR3 loop reads CASSPGTSGSYDEQYF. DNA of the CDR3: TGCGCCAGCAGCCCGGGGACTAGCGGGAGTTATGACGAGCAGTACTTC.

The chain couples TRBV18 to TRBJ2-1, with 7 bases aligning to TRBD2. CDR3 length equals 17 residues. The germline gives CDR1 KGHSH, CDR2 LQKENI. The V gene end was trimmed by 6 bases and the J gene end by 4 bases; junction bases not matched to a gene: 15. The CDR3, as DNA: TGTGCCAGCTCCCTCAGCGGGGAGTCCTCCTCTTACAATGAGCAGTTCTTC. Its protein is CASSLSGESSSYNEQFF.

V and J are TRBV11-3 and TRBJ2-3; no firm D call. The CDR3 sequence is 13 residues long. From germline, CDR1 is SGHNT and CDR2 YENEEA. V gave up 1 base and J gave up 1 base, with 3 bases separating them. DNA of the CDR3: TGTGCCAGCAGCTTAGGGGGCACAGATACGCAGTATTTT. Its protein is CASSLGGTDTQYF.

The chain combines TRBV28 with TRBJ1-3; D remains unclear. Germline CDR1 MDHEN, CDR2 SYDVKM. V lost 7 bases to trimming and J lost 3 bases, with 16 bases between them. The CDR3 runs to 15 residues. CDR3 sequence: CASTRPGLIGNTIYF. The DNA for the CDR3 is TGTGCCAGCACTCGGCCCGGATTAATTGGAAACACCATATATTTT.